Included here is one T cell receptor (beta chain) sequence, with context. What it recognizes is unknown. The data belong to a study of radiation and T cells in renal cell carcinoma. The overall study: Nephrectomy followed 15 Gy stereotactic body radiation by 4 weeks.

Germline V gene sequence: CDR1 MNHNY, CDR2 SVGAGI (reference sequence). CDR3 length: 11 residues. The V segment lost 6 bases and the J segment 10 bases; nucleotides outside the gene matches: 6. Regarding the study as a whole: No pretreatment tumor biopsies were available for baseline clonotypes. From baseline, blood top tumor clonotypes peaked at 2 weeks post-radiation.

Noted time point: blood 2 weeks post-SBRT. Treatment given: 15 Gy SBRT to primary tumor, nephrectomy 4 weeks later. The protocol was immunoSEQ multiplex PCR, while the TCRdb copy is restricted to in-frame clones and leaves out a portion. The data contain around 120,000 clones, over 75% of them singletons. Sequenced here: blood, sampled from a patient whose treatment included radiotherapy and nephrectomy. The chain is built from TRBV6-6 and TRBJ2-7, with 7 bases fitting TRBD2. The receptor's source is a woman aged 60-75 years with renal cell carcinoma. CDR3 in amino acids: CASSSAGDQYF. The CDR3 bases are TGTGCCAGCAGCTCTGCGGGGGACCAGTACTTC.